A single sample is the source of the 17 T cell receptor beta chains below, sequenced in a study of blood T cell repertoires in COVID-19. This table comes from immunoSEQ multiplex PCR, and its TCRdb copy is limited to in-frame clones, with some not included. The sample yields some 80,000 clones, about four fifths seen once. Sequences were obtained from peripheral blood. The receptor source for this set is a woman between 65 and 79 years old with acute or convalescent COVID-19.

This chain connects TRBV7-3 to TRBJ2-5, with 8 bases identical to TRBD2. From germline, CDR1 is SGHTA and CDR2 FQGTGA. The V segment lost 5 bases and the J segment 4 bases; nucleotides outside the gene matches: 3. The CDR3 loop spans 13 amino acids. The CDR3 coding sequence is TGTGCCAGCAGCGTAGCGGGATTAGAGACCCAGTACTTC. This encodes CASSVAGLETQYF. The variable domain in full, completed from reference TRBV7-3 and TRBJ2-5, reads GAGVSQTPSNKVTEKGKYVELRCDPISGHTALYWYRQSLGQGPEFLIYFQGTGAADDSGLPNDRFFAVRPEGSVSTLKIQRTERGDSAVYLCASSVAGLETQYFGPGTRLLVL.

The CDR3 loop is CASSGALAALHTGELFF. CDR3 DNA: TGTGCCAGCAGCGGTGCCCTAGCGGCGCTTCACACCGGGGAGCTGTTTTTT. The genes are TRBV5-6 and TRBJ2-2; 7 nucleotides line up with TRBD2. The CDR3 sequence is 17 residues long. Trimming cost V 4 bases and J 3 bases; bases outside gene matches: 12. Germline CDR1 and CDR2: SGHDT and YYEEEE.

This clone was observed a single time. The CDR3 nucleotides read TGTGCCAGCAGGCCAAGAGTAAGCGTACCGACCCAGTACTTC. Translation: CASRPRVSVPTQYF. The J gene is TRBJ2-5, the V gene TRBV2, with no clear D. V was clipped by 6 bases and J by 7 bases, with 18 bases between them. The germline V gene has CDR1 SNHLY and CDR2 FYNNEI. CDR3 size: 14 residues.

This clone showed up just a few times. V and J are TRBV7-9 and TRBJ1-3, with D possibly being TRBD1 (5 bases). CDR3 length equals 17 residues. Deletions cut 5 bases from V and 0 bases from J, with 17 bases between. Germline V gene data show CDR1 as SEHNR and CDR2 as FQNEAQ (reference sequence). The CDR3 DNA reads as TGTGCCAGCAGCCTAACCTACAGGATGCACTCTGGAAACACCATATATTTT. It is translated as CASSLTYRMHSGNTIYF.

The chain has TRBV20-1 and TRBJ2-3; maybe TRBD1 (6 bases). In germline, CDR1 is DFQATT, CDR2 SNEGSKA (reference sequence). This CDR3 is built from 15 residues. Between the trimmed V and J ends, which lost 3 bases and 0 bases, there was a span of 13 bases. In DNA form, the CDR3 reads TGCAGTGCTAGTGCCAGGACAGTTAGCACAGATACGCAGTATTTT. It specifies CSASARTVSTDTQYF.

The gene calls are TRBV9 and TRBJ2-5; 11 bases fit TRBD1. CDR3 length: 13 residues. Germline V gene sequence: CDR1 SGDLS, CDR2 YYNGEE. The ends lost 5 bases at V and 5 bases at J; junction bases unmatched: 2. The CDR3 here is CASSRDRGETQYF. CDR3 bases: TGTGCCAGCAGTCGGGACAGGGGGGAGACCCAGTACTTC.

J is TRBJ1-2 and V is TRBV12-3 or TRBV12-4, with D tentatively TRBD1 (5 bases). This CDR3 is 12 amino acids long. Deletions cut 8 bases from V and 4 bases from J, with 11 bases between. Here the CDR3 reads CASQKGVYGYTF. DNA of the CDR3: TGTGCCAGCCAGAAAGGGGTCTATGGCTACACCTTC.

The chain couples TRBV2 to TRBJ2-1; 8 nucleotides align to TRBD1. The CDR3 covers 13 residues. J lost 6 bases, V lost 7 bases, and 5 bases had no gene match. Per germline, CDR1 SNHLY and CDR2 FYNNEI. In DNA, the CDR3 is TGTGCCAGCACAGCGGACAGGGTCAATGAGCAGTTCTTC. Translated, it gives CASTADRVNEQFF.

The chain is built from TRBV19 and TRBJ1-1; perhaps TRBD1 as D (6 bases). This CDR3 has 14 residues. Between the trimmed V and J ends, which lost 6 bases and 4 bases, there was a span of 15 bases. Per the germline V gene, CDR1 is LNHDA and CDR2 is SQIVND (reference sequence). The CDR3: CASRLQGIGTEAFF. The DNA for the CDR3 is TGTGCCAGTAGATTACAGGGAATCGGCACTGAAGCTTTCTTT.

The V call is TRBV19, the J call TRBJ1-1, with 10 bases matching TRBD1. The V segment lost 6 bases and the J segment 6 bases; nucleotides outside the gene matches: 4. The CDR3 has 13 amino acids. From germline, CDR1 is LNHDA and CDR2 SQIVND (reference sequence). As DNA, the CDR3 is TGTGCCAGTAGAAGACAGGGGGCTGCTGAAGCTTTCTTT. Its protein product is CASRRQGAAEAFF.

V and J are TRBV10-2 and TRBJ2-3; 9 positions match TRBD1. The J segment lost 3 bases and the V segment lost 6 bases, leaving 7 bases of the junction unmatched. The germline CDR1 and CDR2 sequences are WSHSY and SAAADI. The CDR3 runs to 15 residues. The CDR3 region is CASRKGQGGTDTQYF. In DNA form, the CDR3 reads TGCGCCAGCAGGAAGGGACAGGGTGGGACAGATACGCAGTATTTT.

This clone appeared a single time. The chain has TRBV15 and TRBJ2-7; TRBD2 matches 7 bases. The CDR3 spans 15 residues. In germline, CDR1 is LNHNV, CDR2 YYDKDF (reference sequence). The junction had 4 bases not matched to a gene; V was cut back by 1 base and J by 1 base. CDR3: CATSRVASGSYEQYF. CDR3 DNA: TGTGCCACCAGCAGAGTGGCTAGCGGATCCTACGAGCAGTACTTC.

This sequence joins TRBV5-5 and TRBJ2-7, with a possible D match to TRBD2 (6 bases). The CDR3 loop spans 18 amino acids. V lost 1 base and J lost 3, with 23 bases in between. Germline CDR1 and CDR2: SGHKS and YYEKEE (reference sequence). The CDR3 DNA reads as TGTGCCAGCAGCTTGTTCGGCGGGATACGGCTTCAAGTCTACGAGCAGTACTTC. This codes for CASSLFGGIRLQVYEQYF. Full variable domain (rest looked up from reference TRBV5-5 and TRBJ2-7): DAGVTQSPTHLIKTRGQQVTLRCSPISGHKSVSWYQQVLGQGPQFIFQYYEKEERGRGNFPDRFSARQFPNYSSELNVNALLLGDSALYLCASSLFGGIRLQVYEQYFGPGTRLTVT.

The CDR3 spells CAWGTGGTEAFF. Written as DNA, the CDR3 is TGTGCCTGGGGAACAGGGGGCACTGAAGCTTTCTTT. The V gene is TRBV30, the J gene TRBJ1-1; 8 nucleotides agree with TRBD1. The CDR3 is 12 amino acids. CDR1 GTSNPN and CDR2 SVGIG come from the germline V gene (reference sequence). V lost 5 bases to trimming and J lost 4 bases; unmatched junction nucleotides: 3.

The V call is TRBV18, the J call TRBJ1-1; 11 nucleotides align to TRBD1. V trimming: 5 bases; J trimming: 0 bases; junction bases outside the gene matches: 8. The CDR3 consists of 17 residues. The germline V gene has CDR1 KGHSH and CDR2 LQKENI. DNA of the CDR3: TGTGCCAGCTCAGATTCCCGGACAGGGGGCTTGAACACTGAAGCTTTCTTT. As protein: CASSDSRTGGLNTEAFF.

Note on this clone: At one boundary the junction diverges from the germline segment, which might be a read error. The rearrangement links TRBV3-1 (or the pseudogene TRBV3-2) to TRBJ2-3; maybe TRBD2 (5 bases). The germline V gene encodes CDR1 LGHDT and CDR2 YNNKEL (reference sequence). The CDR3 has 11 amino acids. The CDR3 DNA reads TGTGCCAGCAGCCAGAGTGGTAGCGTGAATTTT. Its protein is CASSQSGSVNF.

The chain recombines TRBV18 with TRBJ1-3; D possibly corresponds to TRBD1 (5 bases). CDR3 length: 16 residues. Trimming removed 1 base from V and 0 bases from J, with 10 bases in between. Germline assignment: CDR1 KGHSH and CDR2 LQKENI. CDR3 residues: CASSPQDSFSGNTIYF. The CDR3, as DNA: TGTGCCAGCTCACCACAAGACAGTTTCTCTGGAAACACCATATATTTT.